A selection of T cell receptor beta chains follows, all from one sample in a study of T cell responses to AZD1222 COVID-19 vaccine. TCRdb keeps only in-frame clones here, not all; method: immunoSEQ multiplex PCR. The sample lists 100,000 to 150,000 clones, about 86% seen once, with roughly 18% in the top ten. Sequencing used peripheral blood, obtained 28 days after the second AZD1222 dose. These receptors were obtained from an adult who received the AZD1222 COVID-19 vaccine. The CDR3 runs from the conserved cysteine through the conserved F or W. D genes are given only for firm matches. The listing skips clone size in some rows; elsewhere it reads once, few, many or a size class.

j_call,v_call,clone_size,d_call,cdr3_aa,cdr3_nt
TRBJ1-5,TRBV7-9,NA,TRBD1,CASSLQGGVQPQHF,TGTGCCAGCAGCTTACAAGGGGGCGTTCAGCCCCAGCATTTT
TRBJ2-1,TRBV5-1,NA,TRBD1,CASSPTGTGVYNEQFF,TGCGCCAGCAGCCCGACCGGGACAGGGGTCTACAATGAGCAGTTCTTC
TRBJ1-1,TRBV27,NA,NA,CASSPGGAVNMNTEAFF,TGTGCCAGCAGTCCCGGAGGGGCAGTAAACATGAACACTGAAGCTTTCTTT
TRBJ1-1,TRBV5-4,NA,NA,CASSFFNEGGAAFF,TGTGCCAGCAGCTTTTTCAACGAAGGGGGGGCGGCTTTCTTT
TRBJ2-2,TRBV2,NA,NA,CASRVAPRDGELFF,TGTGCCAGCAGAGTGGCCCCGAGAGACGGGGAGCTGTTTTTT
TRBJ1-1,TRBV7-3,NA,NA,CASSLNPLSTEAFF,TGTGCCAGCAGCTTAAACCCCTTAAGCACTGAAGCTTTCTTT
TRBJ1-2,TRBV5-5,NA,NA,CASSLVGVSGYTF,TGTGCCAGCAGCTTGGTCGGGGTTTCTGGCTACACCTTC
TRBJ2-7,TRBV4-1,NA,TRBD1,CASSARTGAQTYEQYF,TGCGCCAGCAGCGCCCGGACAGGGGCGCAGACCTACGAGCAGTACTTC
TRBJ2-1,TRBV5-5,once,TRBD2,CASSLVASGGAYNEQFF,TGTGCCAGCAGCTTGGTAGCTAGCGGGGGGGCCTACAATGAGCAGTTCTTC
TRBJ1-5,TRBV19,NA,TRBD1,CASRSTGGSQPQHF,TGTGCCAGTAGGTCCACAGGGGGGAGTCAGCCCCAGCATTTT
TRBJ1-3,TRBV7-2,NA,NA,CASSLSFPRSGNTIYF,TGTGCCAGCAGCTTATCTTTCCCTAGATCCGGCAACACCATATATTTT
TRBJ2-3,TRBV7-2,NA,NA,CASSLSPRTDTQYF,TGTGCCAGCAGCTTAAGTCCTAGGACAGATACGCAGTATTTT
TRBJ1-1,TRBV10-3,once,TRBD1,CATSTDRENTEAFF,TGTGCCACCTCCACGGACAGGGAGAACACTGAAGCTTTCTTT
TRBJ2-7,TRBV5-1,NA,NA,CASSPNMGGNYAEQYF,TGCGCCAGCAGCCCCAACATGGGCGGGAACTACGCCGAGCAGTACTTC
TRBJ1-3,TRBV7-9,NA,NA,CASSNGNTIYF,TGTGCCAGCAGCAATGGAAACACCATATATTTT
TRBJ1-2,TRBV5-6,once,TRBD1,CASSSGQYGYTF,TGTGCCAGCAGCTCGGGACAGTATGGCTACACCTTC
TRBJ2-7,TRBV12-3/TRBV12-4,NA,NA,CASSGEMGVEQYF,TGTGCCAGCAGCGGAGAAATGGGGGTTGAGCAGTACTTC
TRBJ2-3,TRBV12-3/TRBV12-4,NA,NA,CASSQIDTQYF,TGTGCCAGCAGTCAGATAGATACGCAGTATTTT
TRBJ1-6,TRBV5-6,NA,NA,CASSLALNNSPLHF,TGTGCCAGCAGCTTGGCCCTGAATAATTCACCCCTCCACTTT
TRBJ1-1,TRBV3-1/TRBV3-2,NA,NA,CASSQKGNTEAFF,TGTGCCAGCAGCCAAAAAGGCAACACTGAAGCTTTCTTT